A selection of T cell receptor beta chains follows, all from one sample in a study of OX40 agonist ivuxolimab in advanced cancers. The protocol was immunoSEQ multiplex PCR, while the TCRdb copy is restricted to in-frame clones and leaves out a portion. This sample has more than 50,000 clones; 82% occur once, and the top ten carry almost 1.5%. The starting material was CD4+ or CD8+ T cells sorted from blood, obtained in a trial of the OX40 agonist ivuxolimab. These receptor sequences come from an adult with an advanced solid tumor such as melanoma, head and neck, liver or kidney cancer. Both conserved end residues are part of each CDR3. A D gene is named only where the DNA matches it firmly. Expanded clones are given a class, and other clones once, few, many or no size at all.

TRBJ2-3,few,TRBV5-6,-,TGTGCCAGCAGCTTGCTGACAGACACCACAGATACGCAGTATTTT,CASSLLTDTTDTQYF
TRBJ1-6,-,TRBV6-5,-,TGTGCCAGCAGTCGACAGCCAAATTCACCCCTCCACTTT,CASSRQPNSPLHF
TRBJ1-2,-,TRBV6-5,TRBD1,TGTGCCAGCAGGGGACAGCACTATGGCTACACCTTC,CASRGQHYGYTF
TRBJ2-7,-,TRBV7-9,TRBD2,TGTGCCAGCAGCTTGGAGAGCCGACTAGCGGGGATACGCTCCTACGAGCAGTACTTC,CASSLESRLAGIRSYEQYF
TRBJ1-1,-,TRBV30,-,TGTGCCTGGAGTGTAGGAGGGTTCGGGGTGAACACTGAAGCTTTCTTT,CAWSVGGFGVNTEAFF
TRBJ2-2,-,TRBV11-1,-,TGTGCCAGCAGCTTCCAAGGGGGTGAGACCGGGGAGCTGTTTTTT,CASSFQGGETGELFF
TRBJ2-1,-,TRBV27,TRBD2,TGTGCCAGCAGTGGTAGACTAGCGGGAGCAAGTGAGCAGTTCTTC,CASSGRLAGASEQFF
TRBJ1-4,few,TRBV7-8,-,TGTGCCAGCAGCTCTGGGGACGGAGAAAATGAAAAACTGTTTTTT,CASSSGDGENEKLFF
TRBJ1-5,-,TRBV5-1,TRBD1,TGCGCCAGCAGCTTGGGCCTACAGGGGAATCAGCCCCAGCATTTT,CASSLGLQGNQPQHF
TRBJ1-5,-,TRBV9,-,TGTGCCAGCAGCGTGGGTCTGGGGGGCAGCAATCAGCCCCAGCATTTT,CASSVGLGGSNQPQHF
TRBJ2-1,-,TRBV21-1,-,TGTGCCAGCAGCAAAGCGCGAACAGGGGACGCTGAGCAGTTCTTC,CASSKARTGDAEQFF
TRBJ1-3,few,TRBV5-1,TRBD1,TGCGCCAGCAGCTTGACAGGGGGCGGAAACACCATATATTTT,CASSLTGGGNTIYF
TRBJ2-6,-,TRBV11-2,TRBD2,TGTGCCAGCGCCGGTGGCGGGAGGGCCCGTTCGGGTGGGGCCAACGTCCTGACTTTC,CASAGGGRARSGGANVLTF
TRBJ2-1,once,TRBV5-6,TRBD1,TGTGCCAGCAGCCTCTTCAGGGGGCAGAACAATGAGCAGTTCTTC,CASSLFRGQNNEQFF
TRBJ1-1,-,TRBV10-3,-,TGTGCCATCAGTGCGGTAGGGGAGATGAACACTGAAGCTTTCTTT,CAISAVGEMNTEAFF
TRBJ2-1,-,TRBV7-3,-,TGTGCCAGCAGCTCCCCCTGGGCGGGGCATGAGCAGTTCTTC,CASSSPWAGHEQFF
TRBJ1-2,-,TRBV4-1,-,TGCGCCAGCAGCCAAGAGGGAGGGAACTATGGCTACACCTTC,CASSQEGGNYGYTF
TRBJ2-7,-,TRBV7-6,-,TGTGCCAGCAGTCCCCAGCAGCACTCCTACGAGCAGTACTTC,CASSPQQHSYEQYF
TRBJ1-5,few,TRBV5-1,-,TGCGCCAGCAGCCCCGGGACTGGGGAACAGCCCCAGCATTTT,CASSPGTGEQPQHF
TRBJ1-1,-,TRBV6-6,-,TGTGCCAGCAGAACGGGGCATGGGAACACTGAAGCTTTCTTT,CASRTGHGNTEAFF
TRBJ1-6,-,TRBV5-4,-,TGTGCCAGCAGCGCGGACAGAGCAGGTTCACCCCTCCACTTT,CASSADRAGSPLHF
TRBJ2-5,-,TRBV13,-,TGTGCCAGCAGCTTAGTCCGGTCGGAGACCCAGTACTTC,CASSLVRSETQYF
TRBJ1-3,-,TRBV4-2,-,TGTGCCAGCAGCCAAGTAATAAAGGCGGCTTCCGGAAACACCATATATTTT,CASSQVIKAASGNTIYF
TRBJ1-6,-,TRBV6-5,-,TGTGCCAGCAGACCTAATACCTCCTATAATTCACCCCTCCACTTT,CASRPNTSYNSPLHF
TRBJ2-3,-,TRBV25-1,TRBD2,TGTGCCAGCAGTGAAACATTCAGCGGGGCAGATACGCAGTATTTT,CASSETFSGADTQYF
TRBJ1-2,few,TRBV5-1,TRBD1,TGCGCCAGCAGCTCAAAGGGACAGGGGACGGGTGGCACCGGCTACACCTTC,CASSSKGQGTGGTGYTF
TRBJ2-7,-,TRBV7-2,TRBD2,TGTGCCAGCAGCCAACGACTAGCGGGGTATGAGCAGTACTTC,CASSQRLAGYEQYF
TRBJ1-2,-,TRBV2,-,TGTGCCAGCAGTGGGGACGTTAACTATGGCTACACCTTC,CASSGDVNYGYTF
TRBJ1-2,-,TRBV11-2,TRBD1,TGTGCCAGCAGTAATATACAGGGGGCACGTCGTGGCTACACCTTC,CASSNIQGARRGYTF
TRBJ2-4,-,TRBV21-1,-,TGTGCCAGCAGCAAGAGGGCAGGGCGACCAAACATTCAGTACTTC,CASSKRAGRPNIQYF
TRBJ2-5,once,TRBV10-1,-,TGCGCCAGCAGTGTTCAAATAGGAGAGACCCAGTACTTC,CASSVQIGETQYF
TRBJ2-1,-,TRBV19,-,TGTGCCAGTACAAGGGGGAGGGCCTGGACCTACAATGAGCAGTTCTTC,CASTRGRAWTYNEQFF
TRBJ2-7,-,TRBV7-2,-,TGTGCCAGCAGCTTGGGCTACTACTACGAGCAGTACTTC,CASSLGYYYEQYF
TRBJ2-7,-,TRBV2,TRBD1,TGTGCCAGCATTTCGGACAGGGGAGTTTCCTACGAGCAGTACTTC,CASISDRGVSYEQYF
TRBJ2-1,once,TRBV7-7,TRBD2,TGTGCTAGCAGCCCGGGGACTACCTGGGGGGATGAGCAGTTCTTC,CASSPGTTWGDEQFF
TRBJ1-3,once,TRBV27,-,TGTGCCAGCAGTTCGGGCGAGGGGCTGGCTGGAAACACCATATATTTT,CASSSGEGLAGNTIYF
TRBJ1-2,-,TRBV6-5,TRBD1,TGTGCCAGCAGTTACACACGGACAGGGGGCAGCTATGGCTACACCTTC,CASSYTRTGGSYGYTF
TRBJ2-2,-,TRBV5-6,-,TGTGCCAGCAGCTGGGAGTCGAACACCGGGGAGCTGTTTTTT,CASSWESNTGELFF
TRBJ1-6,once,TRBV5-4,-,TGTGCCAGCAGCGCCCCGGAGGGCTCCTATAATTCACCCCTCCACTTT,CASSAPEGSYNSPLHF
TRBJ2-1,-,TRBV11-3,TRBD2,TGTGCCAGCAGCCCAGGGACTAGCGGGAGTCTATCCTACAATGAGCAGTTCTTC,CASSPGTSGSLSYNEQFF
TRBJ1-1,-,TRBV19,TRBD1,TGTGCCACCAGAGGACAGGCCGCAAACACTGAAGCTTTCTTT,CATRGQAANTEAFF
TRBJ1-1,-,TRBV29-1,-,TGCAGCGTTCACGGAATAGCGAACACTGAAGCTTTCTTT,CSVHGIANTEAFF
TRBJ2-1,-,TRBV11-2,-,TGTGCCAGCAGCTTAGAACTGATTTCTGGCGAGCAGTTCTTC,CASSLELISGEQFF
TRBJ2-2,-,TRBV11-1,-,TGTGCCAGCAGCCCCTACCTGGCCTTCTCCACCGGGGAGCTGTTTTTT,CASSPYLAFSTGELFF
TRBJ2-3,-,TRBV5-1,TRBD2,TGCGCCAGCAGCTTGGGAGTAGCGGGAGGAGAAGATACGCAGTATTTT,CASSLGVAGGEDTQYF